This TCR beta chain was sequenced in a study of identical twins. MiXCR was run by TCRdb on the 5' RACE reads, yielding one entry per CDR3 protein. The sample includes around 960,000 distinct CDR3 sequences, 10% to 15% seen only once; the top ten take around 1.6%. The CDR3 is 15 amino acids. Germline values: CDR1 SEHNR, CDR2 FQNEAQ (reference sequence). V lost 3 bases to trimming and J lost 5 bases, with 16 bases between them. In regard to this clonotype: Its matching antigen is unknown.

Overall study results and limits: The models systematically underestimated how much out-of-frame TCR alpha was shared in monozygotic twins.

The same sample was also studied in work on yellow fever vaccine responses in identical twins.

The clonotype originates from a woman under 30 in good health. Sequencing was carried out using PBMCs. The chain couples TRBV7-9 to TRBJ2-5; tentatively, D is TRBD1 (6 bases). The DNA of the CDR3 is TGTGCCAGCAGCTTCCCAGGGGCCCAGGGGGAGACCCAGTACTTC. Translating gives CASSFPGAQGETQYF.